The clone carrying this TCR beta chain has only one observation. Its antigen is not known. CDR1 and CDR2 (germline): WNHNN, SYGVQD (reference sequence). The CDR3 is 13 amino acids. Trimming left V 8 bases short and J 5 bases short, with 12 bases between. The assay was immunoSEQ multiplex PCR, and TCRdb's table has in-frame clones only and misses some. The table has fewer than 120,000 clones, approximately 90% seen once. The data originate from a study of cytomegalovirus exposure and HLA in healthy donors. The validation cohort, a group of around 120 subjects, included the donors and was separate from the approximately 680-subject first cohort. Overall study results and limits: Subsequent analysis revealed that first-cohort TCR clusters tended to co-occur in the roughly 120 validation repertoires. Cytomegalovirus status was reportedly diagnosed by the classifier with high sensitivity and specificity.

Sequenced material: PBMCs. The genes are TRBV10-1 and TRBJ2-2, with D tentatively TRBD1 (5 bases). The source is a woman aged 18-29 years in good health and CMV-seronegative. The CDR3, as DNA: TGCGCCAGCGGCGTAGGGGTTACCGGGGAGCTGTTTTTT. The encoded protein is CASGVGVTGELFF.